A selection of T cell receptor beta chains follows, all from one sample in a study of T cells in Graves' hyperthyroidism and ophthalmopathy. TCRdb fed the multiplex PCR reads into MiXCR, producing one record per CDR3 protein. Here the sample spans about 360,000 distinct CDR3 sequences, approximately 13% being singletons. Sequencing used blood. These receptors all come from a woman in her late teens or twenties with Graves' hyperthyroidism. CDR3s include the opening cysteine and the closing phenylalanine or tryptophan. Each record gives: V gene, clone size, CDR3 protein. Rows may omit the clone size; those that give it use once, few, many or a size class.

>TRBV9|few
CASSVEAGGPETQYF
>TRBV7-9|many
CASSLEGNGYTF
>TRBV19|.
CASSIDGAYEQYF
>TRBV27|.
CATTNGANTEAFF
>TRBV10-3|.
CAIRVTGDTGGLFF
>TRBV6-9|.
CASSLWGGAGVYEQYF
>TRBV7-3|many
CASSSSSGTDTQYF
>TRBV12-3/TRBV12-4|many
CASSFGPGAYNEQFF
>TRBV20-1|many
CSASRQGVWGTEAFF
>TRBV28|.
CASSFLRDEAFF
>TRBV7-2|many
CASSFPLAGHRGSYEQYF
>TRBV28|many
CASTFRGWDRGTPREETQYF
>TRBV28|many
CASSLSRVRQGSFTDTQYF
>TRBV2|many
CASSEESGTETQYF
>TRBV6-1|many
CASSLLAGSSTGELFF
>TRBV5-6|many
CASSFGGIWDRSWGTEAFF
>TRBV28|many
CASSFRQGNGYTF
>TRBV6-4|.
CASSTVDAATNEKLFF
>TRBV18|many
CASSPLDTQFRSYTF
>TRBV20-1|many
CSARDGTSGRGNEQFF
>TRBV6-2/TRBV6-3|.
CASANRQDNQPQHF
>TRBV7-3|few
CASAEQGAGYGYTF
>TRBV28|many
CASSLRGLRETQYF
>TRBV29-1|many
CSVQGGDRENTKAFF
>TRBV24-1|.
CATSDSTGVKEKLFF